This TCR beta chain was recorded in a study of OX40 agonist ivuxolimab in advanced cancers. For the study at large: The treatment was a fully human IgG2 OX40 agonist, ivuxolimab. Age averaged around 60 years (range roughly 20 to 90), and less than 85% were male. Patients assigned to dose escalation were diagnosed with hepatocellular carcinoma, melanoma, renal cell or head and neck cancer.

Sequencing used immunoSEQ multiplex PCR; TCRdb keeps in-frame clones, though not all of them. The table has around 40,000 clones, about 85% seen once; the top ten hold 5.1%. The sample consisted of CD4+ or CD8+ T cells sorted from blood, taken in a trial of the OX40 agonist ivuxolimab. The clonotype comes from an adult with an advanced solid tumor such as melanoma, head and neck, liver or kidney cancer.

The CDR3 sequence: CAWSVVGGGGYTF. Here the CDR3 DNA reads TGTGCCTGGAGTGTGGTGGGGGGCGGTGGCTACACCTTC. The chain employs TRBV30 and TRBJ1-2, with D perhaps matching TRBD1 (6 bases). CDR1 and CDR2 (germline): GTSNPN, SVGIG (reference sequence). V lost 0 bases, J lost 7 bases, and 12 bases lay in between. The CDR3 is made up of 13 amino acids.